The entry below gives a single T cell receptor (beta chain) sequence along with its context. The CDR3 length is 14 residues. Trimming removed 4 bases from V and 7 bases from J; junction bases left unmatched: 7. CDR1 SGHDT and CDR2 YYEEEE come from the germline V gene. The sample belongs to a study of blood T cell repertoires in COVID-19. Repertoires were generated with immunoSEQ multiplex PCR, while TCRdb's copy carries only in-frame clones and drops some. Here the sample spans about 200,000 clones, approximately 87% being singletons. The chain uses TRBV5-6 and TRBJ2-2, with TRBD1 matching over 7 bases. This receptor was obtained from a woman in her 70s with acute or convalescent COVID-19. The sequenced sample was peripheral blood. For the CDR3, the DNA is TGTGCCAGCAGCCCCCTAGGGGGCGGCGGGGAGCTGTTTTTT. Protein: CASSPLGGGGELFF.